The entry below gives a single T cell receptor (beta chain) sequence along with its context. The antigen remains unidentified. There are 13 residues in the CDR3. Trimming removed 6 bases at V and 5 bases at J, with 14 bases between. The germline CDR1 and CDR2 sequences are LNHDA and SQIVND (reference sequence). The data were produced by immunoSEQ multiplex PCR, yet TCRdb's version contains in-frame clones alone and is incomplete. The sample includes about 110,000 clones, approximately 90% of them seen just once. This record belongs to a study of OX40 agonist ivuxolimab in advanced cancers. About the research overall: Prior anti-PD-1, anti-PD-L1 or anti-CTLA-4 therapy was allowed; 35% to 40% had some.

Study results and caveats: Patients who responded partially at 0.1-3.0 mg/kg showed clonal expansion ranking among the lowest. In the 0.1 to 3.0 mg/kg range, CD4+ and CD8+ blood T cells had expanded clonally by week 6.

Baseline, cycle 4 day 1, and cycle 7 day 1 were the blood sampling points. The starting material was CD4+ or CD8+ T cells sorted from blood, obtained in a trial of the OX40 agonist ivuxolimab. The rearrangement links TRBV19 to TRBJ2-7, with D possibly TRBD2 on 5 matching bases. The receptor was isolated from an adult with an advanced solid tumor such as melanoma, head and neck, liver or kidney cancer. The CDR3 coding sequence is TGTGCCAGTAGGCAGACGGCCGGGGACGAGCAGTACTTC. Its translation is CASRQTAGDEQYF.